The sequence of this T cell receptor (beta chain) was determined in a study of blood T cell repertoires in COVID-19. Recruitment covered over 20 US areas and drew participants whose ages spanned roughly 18 to 90 years. This table comes from immunoSEQ multiplex PCR, and its TCRdb copy is limited to in-frame clones, with some not included. The sample contains some 200,000 clones, roughly four fifths of which appear only once. The CDR3 runs 14 residues. Per the germline V gene, CDR1 is SQVTM and CDR2 is ANQGSEA. V shed 6 bases and J 7 bases; nucleotides not matched to a gene: 7. This clonotype was sampled from a man aged 40-55 years who had recovered from COVID-19. The sample consisted of PBMCs or T cells enriched from blood (not recorded which). The J gene is TRBJ2-1, the V gene TRBV29-1, with 12 bases identical to TRBD2. The CDR3 sequence: CSVLTSGSINEQFF. The CDR3 nucleotides are TGCAGCGTCTTGACTAGCGGGAGCATTAATGAGCAGTTCTTC.